The sequence of this T cell receptor beta chain was determined in a study of cytomegalovirus exposure and HLA in healthy donors. Background on the study: Per a later analysis, the 666 first-cohort and 110 or so validation repertoires shared one platform.

TCRdb's table, derived via immunoSEQ multiplex PCR, lists solely in-frame clones and lacks some. The data show about 150,000 clones, about 95% seen once. Germline V lookup: CDR1 MGHRA, CDR2 YSYEKL. The ends were cut back, 7 bases at V and 4 bases at J, with 19 bases in the middle. This CDR3 spans 15 amino acids. Sample: PBMCs. The receptor's source is a young man in good health and CMV-seropositive. The chain combines TRBV4-1 with TRBJ1-2; D is unresolved. The CDR3 is CASTMAKVAGYGYTF. CDR3 nucleotides: TGCGCCAGCACCATGGCGAAGGTAGCCGGCTATGGCTACACCTTC.